The source of this TCR beta chain is a study of shared clonotypes between healthy human individuals. Trimming pared 1 base from V and 5 bases from J, leaving 15 bases between. CDR1 SGHNT and CDR2 YENEEA come from the germline V gene. There are 16 residues in the CDR3. Some clones are missing from TCRdb's copy, which holds only in-frame ones; the method was immunoSEQ multiplex PCR. This sample has 2,500,000 or so clones, with approximately 93% found just once. Sequencing was carried out using naive CD4+ T cells from PBMCs. Indicated subset: CD45RA+ positively selected. The receptor's source is a man between 18 and 29 years old in good health. Some clones in this sample may be carry-over from other donors' samples. V usage is TRBV11-3 and J usage is TRBJ2-1; a possible D gene is TRBD2 (6 bases). The chain's CDR3 is CASSLGHSGGNNEQFF. In DNA form, the CDR3 reads TGTGCCAGCAGCTTAGGCCATTCAGGCGGGAACAATGAGCAGTTCTTC.